The 17 T cell receptor beta chains reported below all come from one sample, sequenced in a study of blood T cells in healthy people across ages. A second PCR of 7 to 11 cycles used a sample-barcoded 5' primer and a J-beta primer mix. TCRdb recomputed calls from the 5' RACE reads with MiXCR, one row per CDR3 protein. Seen here are nearly 1 million distinct CDR3 sequences, just over 50% observed once, and the top ten hold over 20%. Sequenced sample: blood. These receptors originate from a woman aged 60-75 years in good health.

This clonotype was observed a handful of times. The chain combines TRBV27 with TRBJ2-3; no definite D call. The length of the CDR3 is 14 residues. CDR1 is MNHEY and CDR2 is SMNVEV in the germline V gene (reference sequence). Trimming stripped 6 bases from V and 5 bases from J, with 15 bases between. CDR3 sequence: CASRPLYPEDTQYF. CDR3 sequence (DNA): TGTGCCAGCAGACCCCTCTACCCCGAAGATACGCAGTATTTT.

The chain is built from TRBV13 and TRBJ2-7; D is ambiguous. Germline CDR1 is PRHDT and CDR2 is FYEKMQ (reference sequence). V was trimmed by 6 bases and J by 4 bases, leaving 19 bases between them. This CDR3 is built from 15 residues. The CDR3 DNA reads TGTGCCAGCAGGGATAAGGGTAGTGAGGAATACGAGCAGTACTTC. As protein: CASRDKGSEEYEQYF.

This clonotype showed up many times. J is TRBJ2-5 and V is TRBV29-1; tentative D call: TRBD1 (6 bases). The CDR3 consists of 13 residues. Trimming cost V 4 bases and J 2 bases, with 11 bases left between them. Germline CDR1 and CDR2: SQVTM and ANQGSEA. CDR3 nucleotides: TGCAGCGTTGGGACAGACTTGCAAGAGACCCAGTACTTC. This gives the protein CSVGTDLQETQYF.

This clonotype was seen only a few times. V is TRBV28 and J is TRBJ2-5; tentatively, D is TRBD2 (6 bases). Germline values: CDR1 MDHEN, CDR2 SYDVKM. The CDR3 runs to 15 residues. V was clipped by 2 bases and J by 0 bases, with 10 bases between them. This CDR3 is CASSLTSHYQETQYF. The CDR3 DNA sequence: TGTGCCAGCAGTTTAACTAGCCATTACCAAGAGACCCAGTACTTC.

This clonotype was counted only a few times. The chain combines TRBV15 with TRBJ1-5, with D tentatively TRBD1 (5 bases). V gave up 5 bases and J gave up 6 bases, with 29 bases separating them. Germline V gene data show CDR1 as LNHNV and CDR2 as YYDKDF (reference sequence). The length of the CDR3 is 19 residues. This CDR3 is CATSSDLVRDIFIGQPQHF. CDR3 DNA: TGTGCCACCAGCTCGGATCTTGTCAGGGATATCTTTATTGGTCAGCCCCAGCATTTT.

As for this clonotype: At one of its ends the junction is not consistent with the germline gene, which may arise from a read error. The chain recombines TRBV19 with TRBJ2-7; TRBD1 matches 8 bases. The germline V gene encodes CDR1 LNHDA and CDR2 SQIVND (reference sequence). This CDR3 spans 15 amino acids. The CDR3: CASSVGTGNRDDQYF. CDR3 bases: TGTGCCAGTAGTGTGGGGACAGGCAACCGCGACGATCAGTACTTC.

The chain joins TRBV20-1 to TRBJ2-3; 7 bases fit TRBD2. CDR3 size: 13 residues. The ends lost 4 bases at V and 14 bases at J; junction bases unmatched: 15. Per the germline V gene, CDR1 is DFQATT and CDR2 is SNEGSKA (reference sequence). In nucleotides, the CDR3 is TGCAGTGCTAAAGGCCCCGGGGAGGGCCCAATGTATTTT. It translates to CSAKGPGEGPMYF.

This clonotype was recorded many times. The V call is TRBV20-1, the J call TRBJ2-7, with 8 bases fitting TRBD2. Germline V gene data show CDR1 as DFQATT and CDR2 as SNEGSKA (reference sequence). This CDR3 spans 13 amino acids. V lost 4 bases and J lost 2; bases outside the gene matches: 4. The CDR3 sequence: CSAKTSDAYEQYF. CDR3 bases: TGCAGTGCTAAGACTAGCGATGCCTACGAGCAGTACTTC.

A few counts support this clonotype. The chain is built from TRBV27 and TRBJ2-7, with D perhaps TRBD1 (6 bases). V lost 10 bases and J 0 bases, leaving 19 bases between the germline ends. Germline V gives CDR1 MNHEY, CDR2 SMNVEV (reference sequence). The CDR3 covers 15 residues. The CDR3 protein is CATRTQGRTSYEQYF. The CDR3 coding sequence is TGTGCCACCAGGACCCAGGGGAGAACCTCCTACGAGCAGTACTTC.

This chain connects TRBV27 to TRBJ2-3; D is unresolved. This CDR3 region has 13 residues. Germline CDR1 reads MNHEY; CDR2 reads SMNVEV (reference sequence). Trimming stripped 5 bases from V and 11 bases from J, with 17 bases between. The DNA of the CDR3 is TGTGCCAGCAGTCCCGCGACCGGGTTGAAGCAGTATTTT. This translates into CASSPATGLKQYF.

V gene TRBV9 combines with J gene TRBJ1-2, with 8 nucleotides matching TRBD1. The germline V gene has CDR1 SGDLS and CDR2 YYNGEE. V lost 1 base, J lost 8 bases, and 4 bases stayed unmatched. The CDR3 consists of 13 residues. This CDR3 is CASSVQGAGGYTF. CDR3 nucleotides: TGTGCCAGCAGCGTACAGGGGGCGGGAGGCTACACCTTC.

This clonotype came up once. This rearrangement joins TRBV7-9 to TRBJ2-7, with 10 bases identical to TRBD2. The CDR3 loop spans 15 amino acids. The V segment lost 1 base and the J segment 5 bases; nucleotides outside the gene matches: 5. Germline V gene sequence: CDR1 SEHNR, CDR2 FQNEAQ (reference sequence). This CDR3 reads CASSLVLAGVNEQYF. The DNA of the CDR3 is TGTGCCAGCAGCTTAGTCCTAGCGGGAGTTAACGAGCAGTACTTC.

V gene TRBV2 combines with J gene TRBJ2-7, with D perhaps TRBD1 or TRBD2 (5 bases each). The J call is uncertain, as TRBJ2-5 better fits the DNA end. Germline-derived CDR1 and CDR2 are SNHLY and FYNNEI. CDR3 length: 14 residues. The CDR3 loop is CASSDRGVKETQYF. The CDR3 bases are TGTGCCAGCAGTGATAGGGGAGTAAAAGAGACCCAGTACTTC.

The chain recombines TRBV7-2 with TRBJ2-5; D perhaps matches TRBD1 (6 bases). Germline-derived CDR1 and CDR2 are SGHTA and FQGNSA. V was trimmed by 6 bases and J by 10 bases, leaving 18 bases between them. The CDR3 spans 13 residues. CDR3 residues: CASSLQGRGIQYF. CDR3 bases: TGTGCCAGCAGTCTACAGGGAAGGGGAATCCAGTACTTC.

This clonotype has only a few counts. The chain recombines TRBV6-5 with TRBJ2-5, with D possibly being TRBD1 (6 bases). CDR3 size: 17 residues. Germline-derived CDR1 and CDR2 are MNHEY and SVGAGI. Trimming cost V 4 bases and J 1 base, with 19 bases left between them. The CDR3 nucleotides read TGTGCCAGCAGTTCGATCGGACAGCCGCGAAGCCAAGAGACCCAGTACTTC. Translation: CASSSIGQPRSQETQYF.

The chain employs TRBV20-1 and TRBJ2-7; a weak D match, TRBD2 (6 bases). Germline V gene sequence: CDR1 DFQATT, CDR2 SNEGSKA (reference sequence). CDR3 size: 14 residues. Trimming cost V 0 bases and J 5 bases, with 14 bases left between them. For the CDR3, the DNA is TGCAGTGCTAGAGATCGTCCTAGCGAAGACGAGCAGTACTTC. It encodes CSARDRPSEDEQYF.

This clonotype occurred many times. The genes are TRBV15 and TRBJ2-7; D remains unclear. The CDR3 is 15 amino acids. Looked up from germline, CDR1 is LNHNV and CDR2 is YYDKDF (reference sequence). Trimming removed 3 bases at V and 4 bases at J, with 16 bases between. CDR3 coding DNA: TGTGCCACCAGCAGGGGCCGGACGCTTGAGTACGAGCAGTACTTC. Its translation is CATSRGRTLEYEQYF.